Listed here are 20 T cell receptor beta chains from one sample, sequenced in a study of CD8 T cells in ankylosing spondylitis. One entry per CDR3 protein results from TCRdb running MiXCR on the 5' RACE reads. The profile shows about 260,000 distinct CDR3 sequences, around 20% of them singletons. The specimen was blood, either unsorted or a sorted T cell fraction (not recorded which). The receptors derive from a male donor with ankylosing spondylitis or in good health (not recorded which).

This chain links TRBV5-1 with TRBJ1-5; D perhaps matches TRBD1 (5 bases). The CDR3 runs to 17 residues. The germline V gene has CDR1 SGHRS and CDR2 YFSETQ. V was trimmed by 0 bases and J by 4 bases, leaving 17 bases between them. The CDR3 nucleotides are TGCGCCAGCAGCTTGGAAGGAGGACACAGTGGGAATCAGCCCCAGCATTTT. It encodes CASSLEGGHSGNQPQHF.

The rearrangement uses TRBV7-2 and TRBJ1-2; 10 bases fit TRBD1. V shed 5 bases and J 8 bases; nucleotides not matched to a gene: 8. CDR1 is SGHTA and CDR2 is FQGNSA in the germline V gene. CDR3 length: 14 amino acids. CDR3 loop: CASSPGTGDGGYTF. The DNA for the CDR3 is TGTGCCAGCAGCCCCGGGACAGGGGATGGAGGCTACACCTTC. The variable domain in full, with the rest retrieved from reference TRBV7-2 and TRBJ1-2, is GAGVSQSPSNKVTEKGKDVELRCDPISGHTALYWYRQSLGQGLEFLIYFQGNSAPDKSGLPSDRFSAERTGGSVSTLTIQRTQQEDSAVYLCASSPGTGDGGYTFGSGTRLTVV.

The genes are TRBV12-2 and TRBJ2-1; the table's D call, TRBD2, was not checked against the DNA. TRBV12-2 is a pseudogene. The CDR3 sequence is 17 residues long. In DNA, the CDR3 is TGTGCAAGTCGCTTTCGCGGAGTCCAGGGGCGCCACAATGAGCAGTTCTTC. Amino acid sequence: CASRFRGVQGRHNEQFF.

Many counts were recorded for this clonotype. This sequence joins TRBV5-1 and TRBJ1-1, with 7 positions matching TRBD1. Trimming cost V 0 bases and J 8 bases; bases outside gene matches: 4. The CDR3 spans 13 residues. The germline gives CDR1 SGHRS, CDR2 YFSETQ. The CDR3 nucleotides are TGCGCCAGCAGCTTGGGCACAGGGGAAGAAGCTTTCTTT. Residues: CASSLGTGEEAFF. The entire variable domain, with the rest obtained from reference TRBV5-1 and TRBJ1-1, is as follows: KAGVTQTPRYLIKTRGQQVTLSCSPISGHRSVSWYQQTPGQGLQFLFEYFSETQRNKGNFPGRFSGRQFSNSRSEMNVSTLELGDSALYLCASSLGTGEEAFFGQGTRLTVV.

V is TRBV11-2 and J is TRBJ2-1; 12 bases fit TRBD2. V was clipped by 2 bases and J by 1 base; unmatched bases: 6. In germline, CDR1 is SGHAT, CDR2 FQNNGV. The CDR3 runs to 18 residues. CDR3 loop: CASSLSVTSGSSYNEQFF. In DNA form, the CDR3 reads TGTGCCAGCAGCTTAAGTGTGACTAGCGGGAGTTCCTACAATGAGCAGTTCTTC.

This clonotype came up a few times. V gene TRBV4-1 combines with J gene TRBJ1-4, with D uncertain. This CDR3 is built from 16 residues. Trimming stripped 3 bases from V and 3 bases from J, with 14 bases between. Germline CDR1 is MGHRA and CDR2 is YSYEKL. The CDR3 here is CASSQSGTRANEKLFF. CDR3 sequence (DNA): TGCGCCAGCAGCCAGTCTGGAACAAGGGCTAATGAAAAACTGTTTTTT.

This clonotype was seen only a few times. The V call is TRBV6-5, the J call TRBJ2-1; 11 bases map to TRBD2. With V trimmed by 0 bases and J by 12 bases, 10 bases remained unmatched. The CDR3 is 16 amino acids. Germline V gives CDR1 MNHEY, CDR2 SVGAGI. In DNA form, the CDR3 reads TGTGCCAGCAGTTACTCGAGACTAGCGGGAAATTTGCGGCAGTTCTTC. Its protein product is CASSYSRLAGNLRQFF.

This chain links TRBV28 with TRBJ2-7, with D possibly TRBD2 on 5 matching bases. Looked up from germline, CDR1 is MDHEN and CDR2 is SYDVKM. This CDR3 is built from 15 residues. Trimming cost V 3 bases and J 2 bases, with 14 bases left between them. CDR3: CASSFRGPAAYEQYV. The CDR3 DNA is TGTGCCAGCAGTTTTCGAGGACCAGCGGCCTACGAGCAGTACGTC.

V and J are TRBV27 and TRBJ1-6; weak D call: TRBD1 (6 bases). Trimming shortened V by 5 bases and J by 12 bases, and 14 bases separated the two germline ends. The germline gives CDR1 MNHEY, CDR2 SMNVEV (reference sequence). The CDR3 sequence is 13 residues long. The CDR3 loop is CASSEDSIQPLHF. In DNA form, the CDR3 reads TGTGCCAGCAGTGAGGACAGCATTCAACCCCTCCACTTT.

This clonotype was seen ten or more times. V usage is TRBV2 and J usage is TRBJ1-1, with D possibly being TRBD1 (5 bases). The CDR3 runs to 13 residues. Trimming shortened V by 4 bases and J by 1 base, and 7 bases separated the two germline ends. From germline, CDR1 is SNHLY and CDR2 FYNNEI. The chain's CDR3 is CASSGQGNTEAFF. DNA for the CDR3: TGTGCCAGCAGTGGCCAGGGGAACACTGAAGCTTTCTTT.

This clonotype occurred many times. The chain recombines TRBV29-1 with TRBJ1-1, with D tentatively TRBD1 (5 bases). Germline V CDR1 and CDR2: SQVTM, ANQGSEA. The CDR3 is made up of 14 amino acids. The V and J ends lost 4 bases and 5 bases respectively, with 17 bases between them. CDR3 region: CSVVTRRGRTEAFF. The DNA for the CDR3 is TGCAGCGTTGTGACCCGGCGGGGACGGACTGAAGCTTTCTTT.

V usage is TRBV9 and J usage is TRBJ2-2; the match to TRBD1 covers 7 bases. The germline CDR1 and CDR2 sequences are SGDLS and YYNGEE. The CDR3 consists of 15 residues. V lost 3 bases and J lost 5; bases outside the gene matches: 7. In DNA, the CDR3 is TGTGCCAGCAGCGACCAGACAGGGCGGACCGGGGAGCTGTTTTTT. Translated, it gives CASSDQTGRTGELFF.

The chain recombines TRBV12-3 or TRBV12-4 with TRBJ1-3, with TRBD1 matching 8 bases. Trimming cost V 6 bases and J 0 bases; bases outside gene matches: 19. The CDR3 runs to 20 residues. CDR3 sequence: CASRPGQALPEGSSGNTIYF. The CDR3 region has the DNA TGTGCCAGCAGGCCGGGACAGGCACTCCCGGAGGGATCCTCTGGAAACACCATATATTTT.

There are a few counts of this clonotype. This rearrangement joins TRBV12-3 or TRBV12-4 to TRBJ2-2; D is possibly TRBD1 (6 bases). The CDR3 loop spans 15 amino acids. Trimming removed 4 bases at V and 4 bases at J, with 13 bases between. The CDR3 region has the DNA TGTGCCAGCAGTTCCTACGGACAGATCACCGGGGAGCTGTTTTTT. Its translation: CASSSYGQITGELFF.

This clonotype was picked up a small number of times. This chain links TRBV20-1 with TRBJ2-3; 9 nucleotides line up with TRBD2. The CDR3 length is 17 residues. CDR1 is DFQATT and CDR2 is SNEGSKA in the germline V gene (reference sequence). The trim removed 2 bases at V and 1 base at J, leaving 10 bases unmatched. The CDR3 region is CSARIMAGGPRTDTQYF. The CDR3 coding sequence is TGCAGTGCTAGAATAATGGCGGGGGGGCCTCGCACAGATACGCAGTATTTT.

This clonotype showed up just a few times. V is TRBV28 and J is TRBJ1-1; 7 positions match TRBD1. V dropped 7 bases and J dropped 3; count of bases not matched to a gene: 8. This CDR3 contains 14 residues. Germline assignment: CDR1 MDHEN and CDR2 SYDVKM. In nucleotides, the CDR3 is TGTGCCAGCACCCAGGAAGGGGGCTACACTGAAGCTTTCTTT. As protein: CASTQEGGYTEAFF. Based on the CDR3 plus reference TRBV28 and TRBJ1-1, the full variable domain is DVKVTQSSRYLVKRTGEKVFLECVQDMDHENMFWYRQDPGLGLRLIYFSYDVKMKEKGDIPEGYSVSREKKERFSLILESASTNQTSMYLCASTQEGGYTEAFFGQGTRLTVV.

The gene calls are TRBV20-1 and TRBJ2-4; 7 bases map to TRBD1. Germline assignment: CDR1 DFQATT and CDR2 SNEGSKA (reference sequence). The CDR3 consists of 16 residues. After removal of 6 bases from V and 2 bases from J, the junction contained 13 bases not matched to a gene. CDR3 loop: CSASDRAGWTKNIQYF. The CDR3 bases are TGCAGTGCCAGTGACAGGGCAGGTTGGACCAAAAACATTCAGTACTTC.

This clonotype was counted only a few times. The J gene is TRBJ1-3, the V gene TRBV11-2; D unclear. The germline CDR1 and CDR2 sequences are SGHAT and FQNNGV. There are 12 residues in the CDR3. V lost 5 bases and J lost 4, with 6 bases in between. CDR3 DNA: TGTGCCAGCAGCGTCACAGGAAACACCATATATTTT. The encoded protein is CASSVTGNTIYF.

This clonotype has just a few counts. The rearrangement links TRBV2 to TRBJ2-5, with D unclear. V lost 6 bases and J lost 6, with 5 bases in between. The CDR3 covers 10 residues. Germline-derived CDR1 and CDR2 are SNHLY and FYNNEI. CDR3 bases: TGTGCCAGCAGGGTTAAGACCCAGTACTTC. Translating it yields CASRVKTQYF.

There are a few counts of this clonotype. The chain links TRBV20-1 to TRBJ2-1; 13 nucleotides line up with TRBD2. The CDR3 loop spans 16 amino acids. From germline, CDR1 is DFQATT and CDR2 SNEGSKA (reference sequence). J was trimmed by 0 bases and V by 6 bases; bases with no gene match: 5. The CDR3 sequence: CSARTSGSFSYNEQFF. The CDR3 coding sequence is TGCAGTGCGCGGACTAGCGGGAGTTTCTCCTACAATGAGCAGTTCTTC.